This T cell receptor beta chain was retrieved from a study of cytotoxic CD8 clonotypes in ibrutinib-treated CLL. About the research overall: Response sampling took place at median approximately 11 months of treatment, range 6 to 36. Each sample contained, on average, about 250,000 productive templates and tens of thousands of productive rearrangements.

The V and J ends lost 6 bases and 7 bases respectively, with 13 bases between them. This CDR3 region has 13 residues. The germline gives CDR1 SEHNR, CDR2 FQNEAQ (reference sequence). Sequencing was performed with immunoSEQ multiplex PCR; in TCRdb, only in-frame clones are kept and a portion is missing. The table shows approximately 70,000 clones, with approximately 80% occurring only once. Worth noting for this clone: The antigen is unknown.

General study points: The study sampled sustained-remission and progressing patients at different times.

The rearrangement joins TRBV7-9 to TRBJ2-1; D gene ambiguous. This receptor was obtained from a human donor with chronic lymphocytic leukemia. Here the sequenced sample was PBMCs, taken at disease progression, from a patient treated with ibrutinib. Written as DNA, the CDR3 is TGTGCCAGCAGGATAATCCTAGTGAATGAGCAGTTCTTC. Translated, it gives CASRIILVNEQFF. Based on the CDR3 plus reference TRBV7-9 and TRBJ2-1, the full variable domain is DTGVSQNPRHKITKRGQNVTFRCDPISEHNRLYWYRQTLGQGPEFLTYFQNEAQLEKSRLLSDRFSAERPKGSFSTLEIQRTEQGDSAMYLCASRIILVNEQFFGPGTRLTVL.